The rows below give T cell receptor beta chains drawn from one sample of a study of shared clonotypes between healthy human individuals. Clones were read by immunoSEQ multiplex PCR, and TCRdb kept only the in-frame ones, dropping some. This sample yields about 380,000 clones, of which about 96% are seen a single time; 0.32% belongs to the top ten. The sample taken for sequencing was memory CD8+ T cells sorted from blood. Source of these receptors: a young man in good health. Each CDR3 is given with its conserved first and last residue. A D gene is named only where the DNA matches it firmly. Clone sizes are given selectively: once, few, many, or a class where the clone is expanded.

J gene | clone size | D gene | V gene | CDR3 DNA | CDR3 protein
TRBJ1-1 | - | TRBD1 | TRBV4-1 | TGCGCCAGCAGCCAAACAGGGGACACTGAAGCTTTCTTT | CASSQTGDTEAFF
TRBJ2-7 | - | - | TRBV21-1 | TGTGCCAGCAGCAAAGGCGTAACCCCCTACGAGCAGTACTTC | CASSKGVTPYEQYF
TRBJ2-1 | - | TRBD2 | TRBV7-2 | TGTGCCAGCAGCTTCATAGGGACTAGCGGGAGGAGCTCCTACAATGAGCAGTTCTTC | CASSFIGTSGRSSYNEQFF
TRBJ2-2 | - | - | TRBV30 | TGTGCCTGGAGCGGCACCGGGGAGCTGTTTTTT | CAWSGTGELFF
TRBJ2-1 | - | TRBD2 | TRBV10-2 | TGCGCCAGCAGTGATCCGTCGGGGGGGGCGGACAATGAGCAGTTCTTC | CASSDPSGGADNEQFF
TRBJ2-3 | - | TRBD2 | TRBV29-1 | TGCAGCGTGCGGATTAGCGGGAGTCGTGATACGCAGTATTTT | CSVRISGSRDTQYF
TRBJ2-7 | - | TRBD2 | TRBV5-4 | TGTGCCAGCAGCTTGATGAGCGGGAGGGCCGACGAGCAGTACTTC | CASSLMSGRADEQYF
TRBJ2-2 | - | - | TRBV7-3 | TGTGCCAGCAGCCCACGAGGGAGTAGGGCCGGGGAGCTGTTTTTT | CASSPRGSRAGELFF
TRBJ1-5 | - | TRBD1 | TRBV9 | TGTGCCAGCAGCGCCGCCGACAGGGAAAATCAGCCCCAGCATTTT | CASSAADRENQPQHF
TRBJ1-4 | - | - | TRBV11-2 | TGTGCCAGCAGCTCCCTAAGGTCTGTCGCAAAACTGTTTTTT | CASSSLRSVAKLFF
TRBJ2-7 | - | TRBD1 | TRBV5-5 | TGTGCCAGCAGCTCTGTAACAGGGGGCTTCGGCTACGAGCAGTACTTC | CASSSVTGGFGYEQYF
TRBJ2-2 | - | TRBD1 | TRBV7-2 | TGTGCCAGCAGCTCAAGAACCAGGGGGACAGGGGAGAACACCGGGGAGCTGTTTTTT | CASSSRTRGTGENTGELFF
TRBJ2-2 | - | TRBD1 | TRBV6-4 | TGTGCCAGCACCCAGGACAGGGGGAACACCGGGGAGCTGTTTTTT | CASTQDRGNTGELFF
TRBJ1-5 | - | - | TRBV7-2 | TGTGCCAGCAGCTTAGTACACAATCAGCCCCAGCATTTT | CASSLVHNQPQHF
TRBJ2-3 | - | - | TRBV25-1 | TGTGCCAGCAGTGACAGGGCCACAGATACGCAGTATTTT | CASSDRATDTQYF
TRBJ1-1 | - | - | TRBV29-1 | TGCAGCGAAAAACAGGGTTTAAACACTGAAGCTTTCTTT | CSEKQGLNTEAFF
TRBJ2-7 | - | - | TRBV5-1 | TGCGCCAGCAGCTTGGGTGGCGTTCAGCCTCCCTACGAGCAGTACTTC | CASSLGGVQPPYEQYF
TRBJ1-5 | - | - | TRBV28 | TGTGCCAGCAGTTCGTTGTATCAGCCCCAGCATTTT | CASSSLYQPQHF
TRBJ2-1 | few | - | TRBV6-5 | TGTGCCAGCAGTTACGGGACTCTCAATGAGCAGTTCTTC | CASSYGTLNEQFF
TRBJ2-1 | - | TRBD1 | TRBV2 | TGTGCCAGCAGTGCTGGACAGGGCTACAATGAGCAGTTCTTC | CASSAGQGYNEQFF
TRBJ2-7 | - | - | TRBV29-1 | TGCAGCGTTGCCTCCTTTGAGGGGGGGAACTACGAGCAGTACTTC | CSVASFEGGNYEQYF
TRBJ1-1 | few | - | TRBV5-8 | TGTGCCAGCAGCTTGCTGACAGTCGGTGAAGCTTTCTTT | CASSLLTVGEAFF
TRBJ2-3 | once | - | TRBV2 | TGTGCCAGCAGTCCCGGGACTAGCACAGATACGCAGTATTTT | CASSPGTSTDTQYF
TRBJ1-4 | - | - | TRBV5-1 | TGCGCCAGCAGCTTGGTTGGCCAGATCCATGAAAAACTGTTTTTT | CASSLVGQIHEKLFF
TRBJ1-4 | - | - | TRBV5-6 | TGTGCCAGCACCCAAACGGGGTCCTCAAAACTGTTTTTT | CASTQTGSSKLFF
TRBJ2-1 | - | TRBD2 | TRBV6-1 | TGTGCCAGCAGTGAAGAGAGACTAGCGGGGAACAATGAGCAGTTCTTC | CASSEERLAGNNEQFF
TRBJ2-7 | - | TRBD1 | TRBV30 | TGTGCCTGGAGTGGGGGGACAGGGGGCTACGAGCAGTACTTC | CAWSGGTGGYEQYF
TRBJ1-3 | - | - | TRBV6-1 | TGTGCCAGCAGTGGGGGCAGAGGGGGCTCTGGAAACACCATATATTTT | CASSGGRGGSGNTIYF
TRBJ2-3 | - | TRBD2 | TRBV6-5 | TGTGCCAGCAGTTGGGGTAGCGGGAGTAGGGATACGCAGTATTTT | CASSWGSGSRDTQYF
TRBJ2-1 | - | TRBD2 | TRBV19 | TGTGCCAGTCATATCGGGACTAGCGAGTACAATGAGCAGTTCTTC | CASHIGTSEYNEQFF
TRBJ2-5 | - | - | TRBV14 | TGTGCCAGCAGCCAGGAGAATTTTCGGGAGACCCAGTACTTC | CASSQENFRETQYF
TRBJ2-1 | - | TRBD2 | TRBV7-2 | TGTGCCAGCAGTACCACAAGCGGGAGGGCCTTATTCGATGAGCAGTTCTTC | CASSTTSGRALFDEQFF
TRBJ2-3 | - | - | TRBV6-5 | TGTGCCAGCCGTTCCGAAGGCGGGGCCACAGATACGCAGTATTTT | CASRSEGGATDTQYF
TRBJ2-5 | - | TRBD2 | TRBV5-4 | TGTGCCAGCAGCCCCGAGGCTTATCCTAGCGGGAGGGAAGAGACCCAGTACTTC | CASSPEAYPSGREETQYF
TRBJ2-1 | - | - | TRBV5-1 | TGCGCCAGCAGCTTGGAACCGGGACCTCTCAATGAGCAGTTCTTC | CASSLEPGPLNEQFF
TRBJ1-5 | - | - | TRBV4-2 | TGTGCCAGCAGCCAAGATGAGGTTAGCAATCAGCCCCAGCATTTT | CASSQDEVSNQPQHF